This T cell receptor (beta chain) was sequenced during a study of neurological immune-mediated disorders. Synthesis of cDNA was accomplished via 5'RACE employing 10-nucleotide random UMIs. One entry per CDR3 protein, called by TCRdb with MiXCR from the 5' RACE reads. This sample yields about 57,000 distinct CDR3 sequences, of which 12% are seen a single time; approximately 12% belongs to the top ten. This clonotype showed up many times. The sequence came from a woman aged 60-75 years with HTLV-1-associated myelopathy (HAM/TSP). Specimen: PBMCs.

DNA of the CDR3: TGTGCCATCAGTGAGTCGGGGACAGCCCTTAACTATGGCTACACCTTC. Translation gives CAISESGTALNYGYTF. The chain links TRBV10-3 to TRBJ1-2; TRBD1 matches at 7 bases. With V trimmed by 0 bases and J by 1 base, 5 bases remained unmatched. CDR3 size: 16 residues. Germline CDR1 reads ENHRY; CDR2 reads SYGVKD.